This note documents a single TCR beta chain sequence. These data come from a study of blood T cell repertoires in COVID-19. For the study at large: The study drew acute and convalescent COVID-19 samples from the United States, Italy and Spain. T cells, B-cell-depleted T cells, or PBMCs supplied cDNA or gDNA.

Original data processing: Reference gene primers were amplified, and this amplification served to estimate nucleated cell counts. The repertoire was sequenced with immunoSEQ multiplex PCR; TCRdb's copy has only in-frame clones and lacks some. Clonal size and the V and J genes are those of that table, whereas D and trimming came from the DNA. The table shows 200,000 to 250,000 clones, with about 85% occurring only once. The CDR3 totals 15 residues. Germline CDR1 reads MNHEY; CDR2 reads SVGEGT. V gave up 6 bases and J gave up 8 bases, with 22 bases separating them. Sequencing was done on a sample of peripheral blood. The chain combines TRBV6-2 or TRBV6-3 with TRBJ1-2; TRBD1 might be the D (5 bases). This clonotype originated in a woman younger than 35 who had recovered from COVID-19. The CDR3 DNA reads TGTGCCAGCAGCTGGGGCCTGCAGGCTGCGCCCGGCTACACCTTC. This translates into CASSWGLQAAPGYTF.